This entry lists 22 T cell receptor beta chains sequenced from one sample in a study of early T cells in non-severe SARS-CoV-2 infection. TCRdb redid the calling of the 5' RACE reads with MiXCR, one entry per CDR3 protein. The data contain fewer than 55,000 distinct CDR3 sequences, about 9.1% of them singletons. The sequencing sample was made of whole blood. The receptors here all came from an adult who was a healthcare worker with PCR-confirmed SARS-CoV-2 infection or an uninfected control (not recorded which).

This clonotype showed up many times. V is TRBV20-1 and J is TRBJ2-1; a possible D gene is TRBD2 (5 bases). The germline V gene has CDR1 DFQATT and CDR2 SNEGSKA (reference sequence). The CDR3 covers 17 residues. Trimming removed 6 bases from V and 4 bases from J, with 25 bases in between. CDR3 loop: CSASPRLGGRGYNEQFF. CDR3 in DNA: TGCAGTGCGTCACCACGCCTGGGCGGACGAGGGTACAATGAGCAGTTCTTC.

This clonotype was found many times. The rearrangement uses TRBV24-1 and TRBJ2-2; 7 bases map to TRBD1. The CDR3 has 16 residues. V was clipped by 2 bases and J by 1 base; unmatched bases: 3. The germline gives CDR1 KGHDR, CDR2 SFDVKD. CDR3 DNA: TGTGCCACCAGTGATTCCGGGACAGAGAACACCGGGGAGCTGTTTTTT. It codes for CATSDSGTENTGELFF.

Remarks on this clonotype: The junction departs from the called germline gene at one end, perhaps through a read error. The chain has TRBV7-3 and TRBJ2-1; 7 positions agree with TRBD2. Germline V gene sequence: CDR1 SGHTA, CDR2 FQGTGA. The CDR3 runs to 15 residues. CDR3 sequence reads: CTSSPTSDSYNEQFF. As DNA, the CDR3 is TGTACCAGCAGCCCTACTAGCGACTCCTACAATGAGCAGTTCTTC.

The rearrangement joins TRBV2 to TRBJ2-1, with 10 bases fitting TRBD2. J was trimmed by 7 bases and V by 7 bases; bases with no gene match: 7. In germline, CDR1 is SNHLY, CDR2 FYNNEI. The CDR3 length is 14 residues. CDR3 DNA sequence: TGTGCCAGCAACCCGGGACTAGCGTCTAATGAGCAGTTCTTC. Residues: CASNPGLASNEQFF.

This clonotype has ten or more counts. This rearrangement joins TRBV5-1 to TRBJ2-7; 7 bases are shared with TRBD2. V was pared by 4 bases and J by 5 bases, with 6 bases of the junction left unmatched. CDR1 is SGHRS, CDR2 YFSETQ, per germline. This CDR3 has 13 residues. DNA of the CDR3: TGCGCCAGCAGCCAAGTGGGGAGGGACGAGCAGTACTTC. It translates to CASSQVGRDEQYF. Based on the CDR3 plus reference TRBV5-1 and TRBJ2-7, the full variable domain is KAGVTQTPRYLIKTRGQQVTLSCSPISGHRSVSWYQQTPGQGLQFLFEYFSETQRNKGNFPGRFSGRQFSNSRSEMNVSTLELGDSALYLCASSQVGRDEQYFGPGTRLTVT.

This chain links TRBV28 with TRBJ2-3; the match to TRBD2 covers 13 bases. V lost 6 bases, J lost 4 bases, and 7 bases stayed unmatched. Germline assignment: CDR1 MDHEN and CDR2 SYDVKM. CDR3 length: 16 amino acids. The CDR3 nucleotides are TGTGCCAGCAGCGGACTAGCGGGAGCGGGGGCAGATACGCAGTATTTT. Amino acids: CASSGLAGAGADTQYF.

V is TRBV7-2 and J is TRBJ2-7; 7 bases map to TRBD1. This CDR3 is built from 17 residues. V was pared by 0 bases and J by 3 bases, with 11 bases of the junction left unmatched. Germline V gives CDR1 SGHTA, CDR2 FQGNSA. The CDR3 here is CASSLAMRTGVLYEQYF. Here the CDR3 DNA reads TGTGCCAGCAGCTTAGCGATGAGGACAGGAGTCCTCTACGAGCAGTACTTC.

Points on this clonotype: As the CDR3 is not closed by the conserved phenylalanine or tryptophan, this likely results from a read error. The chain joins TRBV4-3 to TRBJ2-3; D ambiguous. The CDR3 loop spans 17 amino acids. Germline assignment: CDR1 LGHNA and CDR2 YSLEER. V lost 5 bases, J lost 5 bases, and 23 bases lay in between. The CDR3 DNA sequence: TGCGCCAGCAGCGTAGAGGCCCAGGTCTACAACAAAGATACGCAGTATTCT. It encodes CASSVEAQVYNKDTQYS.

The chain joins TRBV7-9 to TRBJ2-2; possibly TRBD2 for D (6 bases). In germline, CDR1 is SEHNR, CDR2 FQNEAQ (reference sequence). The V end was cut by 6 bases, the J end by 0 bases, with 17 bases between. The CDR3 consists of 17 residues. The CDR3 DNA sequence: TGTGCCAGCAGACCTCCCTTAGCGGAGTCGAACACCGGGGAGCTGTTTTTT. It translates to CASRPPLAESNTGELFF.

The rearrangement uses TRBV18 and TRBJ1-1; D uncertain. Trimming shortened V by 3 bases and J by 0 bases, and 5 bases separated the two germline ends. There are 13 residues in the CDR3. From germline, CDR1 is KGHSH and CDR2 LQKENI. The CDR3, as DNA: TGTGCCAGCTCACCGGCCCTGAACACTGAAGCTTTCTTT. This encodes CASSPALNTEAFF.

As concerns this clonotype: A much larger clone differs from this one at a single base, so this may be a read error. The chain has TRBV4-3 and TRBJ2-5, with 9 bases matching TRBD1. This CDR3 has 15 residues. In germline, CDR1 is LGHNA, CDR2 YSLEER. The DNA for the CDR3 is TGCGCCGGCAGCCAAGGGACAGGGTTTGAAGAGACCCAGTACTTC. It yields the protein CAGSQGTGFEETQYF.

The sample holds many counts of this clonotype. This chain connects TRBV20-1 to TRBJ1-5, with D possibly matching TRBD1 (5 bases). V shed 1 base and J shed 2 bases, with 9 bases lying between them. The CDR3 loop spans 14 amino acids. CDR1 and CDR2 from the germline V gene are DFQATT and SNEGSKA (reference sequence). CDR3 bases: TGCAGTGCTAGAGGGGAGACAGGCAATCAGCCCCAGCATTTT. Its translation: CSARGETGNQPQHF.

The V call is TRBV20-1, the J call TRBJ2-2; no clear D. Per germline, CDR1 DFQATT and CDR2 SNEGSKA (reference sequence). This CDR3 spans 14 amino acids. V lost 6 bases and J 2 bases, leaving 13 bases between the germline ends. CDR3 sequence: CSAPIVTNTGELFF. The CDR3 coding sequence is TGCAGTGCCCCAATTGTCACAAACACCGGGGAGCTGTTTTTT.

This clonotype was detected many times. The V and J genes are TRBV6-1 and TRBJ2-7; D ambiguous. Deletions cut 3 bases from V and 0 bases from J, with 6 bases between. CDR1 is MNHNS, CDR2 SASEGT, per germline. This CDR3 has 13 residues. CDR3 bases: TGTGCCAGCAGTGATTGGGACTCCTACGAGCAGTACTTC. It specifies CASSDWDSYEQYF.

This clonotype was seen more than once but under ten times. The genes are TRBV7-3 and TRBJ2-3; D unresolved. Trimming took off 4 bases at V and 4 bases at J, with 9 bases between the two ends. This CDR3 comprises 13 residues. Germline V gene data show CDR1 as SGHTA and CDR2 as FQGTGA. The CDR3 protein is CASSSAAADTQYF. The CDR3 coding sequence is TGTGCCAGCAGCTCGGCGGCTGCAGATACGCAGTATTTT.

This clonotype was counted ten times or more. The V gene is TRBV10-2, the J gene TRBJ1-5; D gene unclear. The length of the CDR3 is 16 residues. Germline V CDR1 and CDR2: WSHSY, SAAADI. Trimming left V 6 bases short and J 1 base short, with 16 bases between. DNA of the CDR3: TGCGCCAGCAGCTTCATTCGGGTGGGGAGCAATCAGCCCCAGCATTTT. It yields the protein CASSFIRVGSNQPQHF.

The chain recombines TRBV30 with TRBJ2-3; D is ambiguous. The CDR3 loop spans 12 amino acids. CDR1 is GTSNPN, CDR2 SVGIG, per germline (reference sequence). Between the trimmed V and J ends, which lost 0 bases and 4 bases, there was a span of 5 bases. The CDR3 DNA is TGTGCCTGGAGTGTCGTGGCAGATACGCAGTATTTT. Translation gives CAWSVVADTQYF.

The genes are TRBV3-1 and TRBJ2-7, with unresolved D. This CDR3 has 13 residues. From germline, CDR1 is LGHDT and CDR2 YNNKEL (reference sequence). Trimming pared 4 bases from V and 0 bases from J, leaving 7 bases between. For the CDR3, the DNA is TGTGCCAGCAGCCGGCAGATCTCCTACGAGCAGTACTTC. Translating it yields CASSRQISYEQYF.

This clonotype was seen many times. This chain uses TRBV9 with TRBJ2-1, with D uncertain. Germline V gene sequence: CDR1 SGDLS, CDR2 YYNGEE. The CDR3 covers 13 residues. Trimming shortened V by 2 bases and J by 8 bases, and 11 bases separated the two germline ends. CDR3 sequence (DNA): TGTGCCAGCAGCGTTCTTACCCAAGATGAGCAGTTCTTC. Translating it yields CASSVLTQDEQFF.

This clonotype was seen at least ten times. The CDR3 coding sequence is TGTGCCACCAGGATAGACAGGGATCAGCCCCAGCATTTT. Translating it yields CATRIDRDQPQHF. The chain employs TRBV15 and TRBJ1-5; 7 nucleotides agree with TRBD1. V lost 6 bases and J lost 5; bases outside the gene matches: 4. Germline-derived CDR1 and CDR2 are LNHNV and YYDKDF (reference sequence). The CDR3 consists of 13 residues.

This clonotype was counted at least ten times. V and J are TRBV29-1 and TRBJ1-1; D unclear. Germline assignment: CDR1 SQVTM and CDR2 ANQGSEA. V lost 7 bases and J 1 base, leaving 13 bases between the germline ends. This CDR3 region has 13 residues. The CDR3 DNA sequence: TGCAGCGCAGACGGACGGGGGAACACTGAAGCTTTCTTT. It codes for CSADGRGNTEAFF.

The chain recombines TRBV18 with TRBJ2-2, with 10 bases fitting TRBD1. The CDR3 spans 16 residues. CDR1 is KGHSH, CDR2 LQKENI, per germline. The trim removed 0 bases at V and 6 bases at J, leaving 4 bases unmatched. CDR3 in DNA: TGTGCCAGCTCACCACCCGGACAGGGGGATGCCGGGGAGCTGTTTTTT. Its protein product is CASSPPGQGDAGELFF.